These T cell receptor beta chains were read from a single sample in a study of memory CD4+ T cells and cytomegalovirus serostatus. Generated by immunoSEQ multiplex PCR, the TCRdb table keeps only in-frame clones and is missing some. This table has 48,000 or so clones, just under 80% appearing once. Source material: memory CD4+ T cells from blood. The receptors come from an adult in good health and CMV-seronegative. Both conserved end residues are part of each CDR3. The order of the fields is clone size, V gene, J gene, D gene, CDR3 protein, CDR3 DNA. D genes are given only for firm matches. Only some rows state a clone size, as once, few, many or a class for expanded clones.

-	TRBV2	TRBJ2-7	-	CASSGERLSYEQYF	TGTGCCAGCAGTGGGGAGCGGCTCTCCTACGAGCAGTACTTC
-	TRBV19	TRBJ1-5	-	CASSGEGVVSNQPQHF	TGTGCCAGTAGCGGGGAGGGGGTTGTGAGCAATCAGCCCCAGCATTTT
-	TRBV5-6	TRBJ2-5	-	CASSDPGRRQETQYF	TGTGCCAGCAGCGATCCTGGCAGGCGCCAAGAGACCCAGTACTTC
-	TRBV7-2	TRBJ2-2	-	CASSLLGTANTGELFF	TGTGCCAGCAGCTTACTTGGGACGGCGAACACCGGGGAGCTGTTTTTT
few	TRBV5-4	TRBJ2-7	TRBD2	CASSLLGAGGARYEQYF	TGTGCCAGCAGCTTGCTCGGTGCCGGGGGGGCTCGTTACGAGCAGTACTTC
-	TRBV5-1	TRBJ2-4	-	CASSLGFDRSNIQYF	TGCGCCAGCAGCTTGGGCTTCGACAGGTCAAACATTCAGTACTTC
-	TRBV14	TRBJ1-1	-	CASSPQGRFAEAFF	TGTGCCAGCAGCCCCCAGGGGCGGTTCGCTGAAGCTTTCTTT
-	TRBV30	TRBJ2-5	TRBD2	CACALAGGLETQYF	TGTGCCTGTGCTCTAGCGGGGGGGCTGGAGACCCAGTACTTC
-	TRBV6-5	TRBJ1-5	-	CASSRSGDQPQHF	TGTGCCAGCAGTCGGTCGGGGGATCAGCCCCAGCATTTT
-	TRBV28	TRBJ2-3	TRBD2	CASSFSEAGDGDTQYF	TGTGCCAGCAGTTTCTCTGAGGCGGGAGACGGAGATACGCAGTATTTT
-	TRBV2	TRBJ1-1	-	CASRSGAGRAFF	TGTGCCAGCAGAAGTGGGGCCGGGCGGGCTTTCTTT
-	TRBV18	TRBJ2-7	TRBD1	CASSSGTGGAYEQYF	TGTGCCAGCTCGTCTGGGACAGGGGGTGCCTACGAGCAGTACTTC
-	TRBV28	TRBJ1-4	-	CATGSSEKLFF	TGTGCCACAGGGAGTAGCGAAAAACTGTTTTTT
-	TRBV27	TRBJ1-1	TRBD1	CASRPPDREYTEAFF	TGTGCCAGCAGGCCTCCGGACAGGGAATACACTGAAGCTTTCTTT
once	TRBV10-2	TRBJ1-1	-	CASSDLGGLNTEAFF	TGCGCCAGCAGTGACCTCGGAGGGCTGAACACTGAAGCTTTCTTT
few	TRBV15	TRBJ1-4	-	CATSRGPGSNEKLFF	TGTGCCACCAGCAGAGGCCCTGGCAGTAATGAAAAACTGTTTTTT
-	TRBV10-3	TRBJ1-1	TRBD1	CAIAKGQGNTEAFF	TGTGCCATTGCAAAAGGACAGGGGAACACTGAAGCTTTCTTT
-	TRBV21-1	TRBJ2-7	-	CASGLAGVSYEQYF	TGTGCCAGCGGACTAGCGGGAGTCTCATACGAGCAGTACTTC
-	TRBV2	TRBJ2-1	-	CASSEEDNEQFF	TGTGCCAGCAGTGAAGAAGACAATGAGCAGTTCTTC
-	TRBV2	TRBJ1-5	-	CASSLGSSLFNQPQHF	TGTGCCAGCAGTTTGGGTTCCAGTCTCTTCAATCAGCCCCAGCATTTT
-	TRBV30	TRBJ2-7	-	CAWSVQDTPYEQYF	TGTGCCTGGAGTGTACAGGACACGCCCTACGAGCAGTACTTC
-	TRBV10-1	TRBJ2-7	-	CASSEAGGYEQYF	TGCGCCAGCAGTGAGGCTGGGGGTTACGAGCAGTACTTC
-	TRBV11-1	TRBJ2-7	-	CASSQYQGSPYEQYF	TGTGCCAGCAGCCAATATCAGGGATCCCCCTACGAGCAGTACTTC
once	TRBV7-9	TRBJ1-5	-	CASSPTGRYQPQHF	TGTGCCAGCAGCCCTACAGGGCGGTATCAGCCCCAGCATTTT
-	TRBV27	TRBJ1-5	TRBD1	CASSFRQGGSNQPQHF	TGTGCCAGCAGTTTCCGACAGGGAGGAAGCAATCAGCCCCAGCATTTT
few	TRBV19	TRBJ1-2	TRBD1	CASRGQGSLFFGGYTF	TGTGCCAGTAGGGGACAGGGTTCTTTATTTTTCGGCGGCTACACCTTC
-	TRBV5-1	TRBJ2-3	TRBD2	CASSFAGVGTDTQYF	TGCGCCAGCAGCTTTGCGGGAGTTGGCACAGATACGCAGTATTTT